The present TCR beta chain was sequenced within a study of T cells in Graves' hyperthyroidism and ophthalmopathy. The TCR beta CDR3 regions underwent amplification using RNA transcripts as the source. A set of HTBI primers served as the primers for a first-round RT-PCR of the TCR CDR3. TCRdb re-analysed the multiplex PCR reads in MiXCR, keeping a single row per CDR3 protein. The data show about 570,000 distinct CDR3 sequences, with about 45% seen just once and about 20% held by the top ten. For this clonotype: The antigen remains unidentified.

Study-level points and caveats: From stable hyperthyroidism, ophthalmopathy was separated by a 13 V-J model. Ophthalmopathy was model-predicted a median around 6.7 months pre-onset.

Researchers barred patients who had uncontrolled infection, other autoimmune disease, pregnancy or lactation. The CDR3 totals 13 residues. Trimming left V 5 bases short and J 3 bases short, with 10 bases between. CDR1 and CDR2 (germline): SEHNR, FQNEAQ (reference sequence). Sequenced sample: peripheral blood or thyroid tissue (not recorded which). The clonotype comes from an adult woman with Graves' disease, either hyperthyroidism or ophthalmopathy (not recorded which). The J gene is TRBJ1-2, the V gene TRBV7-9; D not certain. The CDR3 coding sequence is TGTGCCAGCAGCGGCCGGGTCCACTATGGCTACACCTTC. Translation gives CASSGRVHYGYTF. Based on the CDR3 plus reference TRBV7-9 and TRBJ1-2, the full variable domain is DTGVSQNPRHKITKRGQNVTFRCDPISEHNRLYWYRQTLGQGPEFLTYFQNEAQLEKSRLLSDRFSAERPKGSFSTLEIQRTEQGDSAMYLCASSGRVHYGYTFGSGTRLTVV.